These 30 T cell receptor beta chains came from one sample sequenced in a study of cytomegalovirus exposure and HLA in healthy donors. 60 Vbeta and 13 Jbeta primers were used in PCR. Sequencing used immunoSEQ multiplex PCR; TCRdb keeps in-frame clones, though not all of them. There are more than 110,000 clones in the sample; approximately 73% occur only once, and 1.3% lies in the top ten. Source material: PBMCs. The receptors stem from a woman aged 40 to 50 in good health and CMV-seronegative.

The CDR3 loop reads CASSAGTSGGRYNEQFF. The CDR3 DNA follows: TGTGCCAGCAGCGCAGGGACTAGCGGGGGGAGGTACAATGAGCAGTTCTTC. V usage is TRBV9 and J usage is TRBJ2-1; 15 nucleotides agree with TRBD2. Germline V gives CDR1 SGDLS, CDR2 YYNGEE. CDR3 size: 17 residues. The J segment lost 4 bases and the V segment lost 3 bases, leaving 5 bases of the junction unmatched.

The chain has TRBV2 and TRBJ1-6, with D unclear. Germline V gene data show CDR1 as SNHLY and CDR2 as FYNNEI. V dropped 5 bases and J dropped 0 bases, with 11 bases sitting between them. The CDR3 runs 16 residues. In DNA, the CDR3 is TGTGCCAGCAGTTCCTTCCCGAGCTCCTATAATTCACCCCTCCACTTT. Its protein is CASSSFPSSYNSPLHF.

This clone was recorded once. The rearrangement uses TRBV19 and TRBJ1-1; D remains unclear. The V gene's germline CDR1 is LNHDA and CDR2 SQIVND (reference sequence). Deletions cut 3 bases from V and 0 bases from J, with 11 bases between. CDR3 length equals 15 residues. CDR3 residues: CASSINLLVNTEAFF. CDR3 nucleotides: TGTGCCAGTAGTATCAATCTATTGGTGAACACTGAAGCTTTCTTT. The whole variable domain, filled in from reference TRBV19 and TRBJ1-1, reads DGGITQSPKYLFRKEGQNVTLSCEQNLNHDAMYWYRQDPGQGLRLIYYSQIVNDFQKGDIAEGYSVSREKKESFPLTVTSAQKNPTAFYLCASSINLLVNTEAFFGQGTRLTVV.

The genes are TRBV5-4 and TRBJ1-2; 7 bases align to TRBD1. The CDR3 is 16 residues long. V shed 0 bases and J 0 bases; nucleotides not matched to a gene: 5. Germline V CDR1 and CDR2: SGHNT, YYREEE (reference sequence). CDR3 sequence reads: CASSLGGTASNYGYTF. CDR3 in DNA: TGTGCCAGCAGCTTGGGTGGGACAGCCTCTAACTATGGCTACACCTTC.

The rearrangement links TRBV7-9 to TRBJ2-3, with a tentative D call TRBD2 (6 bases). The CDR3 runs to 16 residues. V was trimmed by 4 bases and J by 0 bases, leaving 14 bases between them. The germline gives CDR1 SEHNR, CDR2 FQNEAQ (reference sequence). This CDR3 is CASSSRLGASTDTQYF. For the CDR3, the DNA is TGTGCCAGCAGCTCTCGACTAGGGGCTAGCACAGATACGCAGTATTTT. Variable domain in full (rest from reference TRBV7-9 and TRBJ2-3): DTGVSQNPRHKITKRGQNVTFRCDPISEHNRLYWYRQTLGQGPEFLTYFQNEAQLEKSRLLSDRFSAERPKGSFSTLEIQRTEQGDSAMYLCASSSRLGASTDTQYFGPGTRLTVL.

The chain combines TRBV4-1 with TRBJ1-2, with D unclear. Germline-derived CDR1 and CDR2 are MGHRA and YSYEKL. Trimming removed 8 bases from V and 2 bases from J, with 9 bases in between. The CDR3 is 12 residues long. CDR3 nucleotide sequence: TGCGCCAGCGGAGCCTCCAACTATGGCTACACCTTC. Residues: CASGASNYGYTF.

The rearrangement joins TRBV6-5 to TRBJ1-1; a possible D gene is TRBD1 (5 bases). CDR3 length: 16 amino acids. The germline CDR1 and CDR2 sequences are MNHEY and SVGAGI. V gave up 2 bases and J gave up 0 bases, with 13 bases separating them. CDR3 sequence: CASSYGRRQLNTEAFF. CDR3 bases: TGTGCCAGCAGTTACGGAAGGCGACAGCTGAACACTGAAGCTTTCTTT.

The chain has TRBV11-2 and TRBJ2-5; the D is unclear. The CDR3 is 13 amino acids. Trimming cost V 0 bases and J 2 bases, with 4 bases left between them. Germline V CDR1 and CDR2: SGHAT, FQNNGV. The CDR3 nucleotides read TGTGCCAGCAGCTTAGATTATCAAGAGACCCAGTACTTC. The encoded protein is CASSLDYQETQYF.

The chain links TRBV18 to TRBJ1-6, with 7 bases aligning to TRBD1. Trimming removed 5 bases from V and 9 bases from J; junction bases left unmatched: 7. In germline, CDR1 is KGHSH, CDR2 LQKENI. The CDR3 loop spans 14 amino acids. The CDR3 bases are TGTGCCAGCTCAGAGACAGGGTCTCGTTCACCCCTCCACTTT. Its translation is CASSETGSRSPLHF. Drawing the rest from reference TRBV18 and TRBJ1-6, the complete variable domain is NAGVMQNPRHLVRRRGQEARLRCSPMKGHSHVYWYRQLPEEGLKFMVYLQKENIIDESGMPKERFSAEFPKEGPSILRIQQVVRGDSAAYFCASSETGSRSPLHFGNGTRLTVT.

The CDR3 nucleotides read TGTGCCAGCAGCCGGACAGGGAACGGCGGGGAAAAACTGTTTTTT. This codes for CASSRTGNGGEKLFF. The chain employs TRBV7-2 and TRBJ1-4; 8 bases match TRBD1. This CDR3 is 15 amino acids long. The J segment lost 8 bases and the V segment lost 5 bases, leaving 10 bases of the junction unmatched. Germline-derived CDR1 and CDR2 are SGHTA and FQGNSA. The variable domain in full, with the rest retrieved from reference TRBV7-2 and TRBJ1-4, is GAGVSQSPSNKVTEKGKDVELRCDPISGHTALYWYRQSLGQGLEFLIYFQGNSAPDKSGLPSDRFSAERTGGSVSTLTIQRTQQEDSAVYLCASSRTGNGGEKLFFGSGTQLSVL.

This clone was seen a few times. The rearrangement uses TRBV27 and TRBJ2-2, with TRBD2 matching 13 bases. Germline loops: CDR1 MNHEY, CDR2 SMNVEV (reference sequence). The CDR3 is 17 amino acids. J was trimmed by 6 bases and V by 2 bases; bases with no gene match: 6. The CDR3 sequence: CASSLEGLAGSPGELFF. In DNA form, the CDR3 reads TGTGCCAGCAGTTTAGAGGGACTAGCGGGGTCCCCCGGGGAGCTGTTTTTT.

The chain combines TRBV19 with TRBJ2-2, with a possible D match to TRBD1 (6 bases). V lost 5 bases, J lost 3 bases, and 22 bases lay in between. The CDR3 contains 18 residues. CDR1 LNHDA and CDR2 SQIVND come from the germline V gene (reference sequence). CDR3 amino acids: CASSLPPWGQMDTGELFF. CDR3 in DNA: TGTGCCAGTAGTCTTCCCCCCTGGGGGCAGATGGACACCGGGGAGCTGTTTTTT.

The rearrangement links TRBV7-9 to TRBJ1-1, with D hard to call. CDR1 SEHNR and CDR2 FQNEAQ come from the germline V gene (reference sequence). The V and J ends lost 5 bases and 1 base respectively, with 11 bases between them. The CDR3 has 14 amino acids. CDR3 nucleotides: TGTGCCAGCAGCCAAGGCACAGAGAACACTGAAGCTTTCTTT. As protein: CASSQGTENTEAFF.

This clone was observed a handful of times. The J gene is TRBJ2-1, the V gene TRBV4-1; perhaps TRBD2 as D (6 bases). CDR1 is MGHRA and CDR2 is YSYEKL in the germline V gene. This CDR3 contains 16 residues. The ends were cut back, 4 bases at V and 0 bases at J, with 13 bases in the middle. The CDR3 reads CASSRVSGSSYNEQFF. The DNA for the CDR3 is TGCGCCAGCAGCCGCGTTAGCGGTAGCTCCTACAATGAGCAGTTCTTC.

The chain joins TRBV7-9 to TRBJ1-3; D is unresolved. The CDR3 is 15 residues long. From germline, CDR1 is SEHNR and CDR2 FQNEAQ (reference sequence). The ends were cut back, 3 bases at V and 1 base at J, with 10 bases in the middle. This chain's CDR3 is CASSFERLSGNTIYF. In nucleotides, the CDR3 is TGTGCCAGCAGCTTCGAGAGACTATCTGGAAACACCATATATTTT.

This clone was seen once. J is TRBJ1-5 and V is TRBV27; 8 bases are shared with TRBD1. This CDR3 is built from 15 residues. Germline assignment: CDR1 MNHEY and CDR2 SMNVEV (reference sequence). Trimming took 5 bases from V and 5 from J; bases not matched to a gene: 8. The CDR3 DNA sequence: TGTGCCAGCAGTCCGATTACAGGGGGGGATCAGCCCCAGCATTTT. It is translated as CASSPITGGDQPQHF.

Remarks on this clone: One end of the junction is discordant with germline, which a read error may explain. The V call is TRBV7-9, the J call TRBJ2-5; 7 bases are a match to TRBD1. The CDR3 loop spans 14 amino acids. The germline gives CDR1 SEHNR, CDR2 FQNEAQ (reference sequence). For the CDR3, the DNA is TGTTCCAGCAGCCTATGGGACAGTCAAGAGACCCAGTACTTC. Translation: CSSSLWDSQETQYF.

The J gene is TRBJ1-2, the V gene TRBV27, with TRBD1 matching over 10 bases. Looked up from germline, CDR1 is MNHEY and CDR2 is SMNVEV (reference sequence). The CDR3 length is 16 residues. After removal of 5 bases from V and 7 bases from J, the junction contained 13 bases not matched to a gene. The CDR3 spells CASSKRQGASWTGYTF. The CDR3 DNA is TGTGCCAGCAGTAAAAGACAGGGGGCTAGCTGGACTGGCTACACCTTC.

This clone came up a few times. The J gene is TRBJ1-2, the V gene TRBV7-9; 9 bases fit TRBD1. V shed 5 bases, J shed 4 bases, and the junction held 8 bases outside the gene matches. Germline V gives CDR1 SEHNR, CDR2 FQNEAQ (reference sequence). This CDR3 has 15 residues. The CDR3 region has the DNA TGTGCCAGCAGCCGGGACAGGGAGGACTTCTATGGCTACACCTTC. Translation: CASSRDREDFYGYTF.

The genes are TRBV6-5 and TRBJ2-5; 7 nucleotides match TRBD1. There are 15 residues in the CDR3. Germline loops: CDR1 MNHEY, CDR2 SVGAGI. Germline trimming cut 4 bases from V and 4 bases from J; bases unmatched to any gene: 9. CDR3 region: CASSWGLTGIETQYF. The CDR3 DNA follows: TGTGCCAGCAGTTGGGGGCTGACAGGGATAGAGACCCAGTACTTC.

This sequence joins TRBV11-2 and TRBJ1-1, with a tentative D call TRBD1 (5 bases). With 1 base removed from V and 0 bases from J, the gap between germline ends came to 6 bases. Germline lookup yields CDR1 SGHAT and CDR2 FQNNGV. This CDR3 has 14 amino acids. CDR3 nucleotides: TGTGCCAGCAGCTTAGCGACAGTGAACACTGAAGCTTTCTTT. This encodes CASSLATVNTEAFF.

Written as DNA, the CDR3 is TGCGCCAGCAGCTTGGCGGCCAGTAGCAACACTGAAGCTTTCTTT. Its translation: CASSLAASSNTEAFF. The J gene is TRBJ1-1, the V gene TRBV5-1; D unclear. V was shortened by 0 bases and J by 2 bases, with 11 bases between the two germline ends. This CDR3 has 15 residues. The germline gives CDR1 SGHRS, CDR2 YFSETQ.

The chain couples TRBV7-9 to TRBJ2-1; D is unclear. This CDR3 has 17 amino acids. V gave up 1 base and J gave up 2 bases, with 15 bases separating them. From germline, CDR1 is SEHNR and CDR2 FQNEAQ (reference sequence). The CDR3 bases are TGTGCCAGCAGCTTAGTCGGAGTCTCAGCCACCTACAATGAGCAGTTCTTC. Translating gives CASSLVGVSATYNEQFF.

This clone has a handful of counts. This rearrangement joins TRBV4-3 to TRBJ1-1; 7 nucleotides line up with TRBD1. CDR3 size: 14 residues. V was pared by 0 bases and J by 7 bases, with 5 bases of the junction left unmatched. Germline lookup yields CDR1 LGHNA and CDR2 YSLEER. The CDR3, as DNA: TGCGCCAGCAGCCAAGATTCACAGGGGTTTGAAGCTTTCTTT. The encoded protein is CASSQDSQGFEAFF.

The chain carries TRBV9 and TRBJ2-5; 10 bases align to TRBD1. The CDR3 is 19 residues long. Trimming removed 0 bases from V and 5 bases from J; junction bases left unmatched: 16. Germline V gene data show CDR1 as SGDLS and CDR2 as YYNGEE. In DNA, the CDR3 is TGTGCCAGCAGCGTAGGTAGCAGGTTGGGGACAGGGGAGGACGAGACCCAGTACTTC. Residues: CASSVGSRLGTGEDETQYF.

The chain carries TRBV5-1 and TRBJ1-5; 9 nucleotides match TRBD1. The germline gives CDR1 SGHRS, CDR2 YFSETQ. Trimming removed 4 bases from V and 4 bases from J; junction bases left unmatched: 3. CDR3 length: 14 residues. The CDR3 nucleotides read TGCGCCAGCAGCCCAGGGACAGGGAATCAGCCCCAGCATTTT. This sequence encodes CASSPGTGNQPQHF. Full variable domain (outside the CDR3, taken from reference TRBV5-1 and TRBJ1-5): KAGVTQTPRYLIKTRGQQVTLSCSPISGHRSVSWYQQTPGQGLQFLFEYFSETQRNKGNFPGRFSGRQFSNSRSEMNVSTLELGDSALYLCASSPGTGNQPQHFGDGTRLSIL.

The rearrangement joins TRBV28 to TRBJ2-1, with 7 bases identical to TRBD1. Germline assignment: CDR1 MDHEN and CDR2 SYDVKM. V was pared by 9 bases and J by 8 bases, with 7 bases of the junction left unmatched. The length of the CDR3 is 12 residues. The CDR3 spells CASTGVRDEQFF. The CDR3 DNA is TGTGCCAGTACAGGGGTTCGAGATGAGCAGTTCTTC.

The chain joins TRBV14 to TRBJ2-5, with D perhaps TRBD2 (5 bases). CDR1 is SGHDN, CDR2 FVKESK, per germline. CDR3 length equals 15 residues. The ends were cut back, 1 base at V and 0 bases at J, with 9 bases in the middle. The CDR3 sequence: CASSQVGGYQETQYF. CDR3 sequence (DNA): TGTGCCAGCAGCCAAGTAGGCGGGTACCAAGAGACCCAGTACTTC.

This sequence joins TRBV7-6 and TRBJ2-1, with D unresolved. V was shortened by 1 base and J by 7 bases, with 11 bases between the two germline ends. Per the germline V gene, CDR1 is SGHVS and CDR2 is FNYEAQ. The CDR3 length is 14 residues. The CDR3: CASSLGGFANEQFF. Here the CDR3 DNA reads TGTGCCAGCAGCTTAGGAGGTTTCGCTAATGAGCAGTTCTTC.

At least ten counts were recorded for this clone. The rearrangement links TRBV5-1 to TRBJ1-1; D is unresolved. Germline CDR1 and CDR2: SGHRS and YFSETQ. This CDR3 region has 10 residues. V lost 4 bases, J lost 7 bases, and 5 bases lay in between. The CDR3 protein is CASSPSEAFF. For the CDR3, the DNA is TGCGCCAGCAGCCCGAGTGAAGCTTTCTTT.